Given below is one TCR beta chain in context. This entry is derived from a study of human thymus T cells. Thymic material originated from resections removed in the course of corrective heart surgery. Having corrective surgery for congenital heart defects, healthy Finnish infants were the ones who donated. Assay: immunoSEQ multiplex PCR; the TCRdb copy retains only in-frame clones and omits some. The sample has some 130,000 clones, 90% to 95% seen once. Germline V gene sequence: CDR1 SGHTA, CDR2 FQGNSA. With V trimmed by 5 bases and J by 2 bases, 7 bases remained unmatched. The CDR3 consists of 15 residues.

The origin of this receptor is a boy younger than two with a congenital heart defect but otherwise immunologically healthy. The chain couples TRBV7-2 to TRBJ2-3, with 7 positions matching TRBD1. Sequencing was carried out using thymus tissue. The CDR3 DNA reads as TGTGCCAGCAGCCTGGGACAGCCCCTCACAGATACGCAGTATTTT. Its translation: CASSLGQPLTDTQYF.